The rows below give T cell receptor beta chains drawn from one sample of a study of blood T cell repertoires in COVID-19. Libraries were prepared by immunoSEQ multiplex PCR; TCRdb keeps only in-frame clonotypes and omits some of them. The sample lists 310,000 or so clones; roughly 90% were seen once. Sequencing was carried out using peripheral blood. The receptors were gathered from a man aged 30 to 39 with COVID-19, enrolled during active disease. The conserved cysteine and the conserved F or W are not part of the CDR3 here.

j_call: TRBJ1-6; cdr3_length: 14; v_call: TRBV6-6; cdr3_aa: ASSYLWTALESPLH
j_call: TRBJ2-3; cdr3_length: 13; v_call: TRBV2; cdr3_aa: ASSSRQGRTDTQY
j_call: TRBJ1-2; cdr3_length: 12; v_call: TRBV4-3; cdr3_aa: ASSQDYGADGYT
j_call: TRBJ2-5; cdr3_length: 10; v_call: TRBV7-9; cdr3_aa: ASSPGAETQY
j_call: TRBJ2-1; cdr3_length: 13; v_call: TRBV19; cdr3_aa: ASSMDGVYDNEQF
j_call: TRBJ1-2; cdr3_length: 12; v_call: TRBV13; cdr3_aa: ASSLDRGDYGYT
j_call: TRBJ2-1; cdr3_length: 12; v_call: TRBV5-1; cdr3_aa: ASSLDPGVVEQF
j_call: TRBJ2-7; cdr3_length: 13; v_call: TRBV4-1; cdr3_aa: ASSRGQGPPYEQY
j_call: TRBJ2-7; cdr3_length: 12; v_call: TRBV7-9; cdr3_aa: ASTKTGGTGEQY
j_call: TRBJ2-7; cdr3_length: 13; v_call: TRBV7-2; cdr3_aa: ASSLLAGASYEQY
j_call: TRBJ1-4; cdr3_length: 11; v_call: TRBV12-3/TRBV12-4; cdr3_aa: ASSLGHREKLF
j_call: TRBJ2-1; cdr3_length: 13; v_call: TRBV19; cdr3_aa: ASTPRFLSYNEQF
j_call: TRBJ2-1; cdr3_length: 13; v_call: TRBV28; cdr3_aa: ASSPAGSSYNEQF